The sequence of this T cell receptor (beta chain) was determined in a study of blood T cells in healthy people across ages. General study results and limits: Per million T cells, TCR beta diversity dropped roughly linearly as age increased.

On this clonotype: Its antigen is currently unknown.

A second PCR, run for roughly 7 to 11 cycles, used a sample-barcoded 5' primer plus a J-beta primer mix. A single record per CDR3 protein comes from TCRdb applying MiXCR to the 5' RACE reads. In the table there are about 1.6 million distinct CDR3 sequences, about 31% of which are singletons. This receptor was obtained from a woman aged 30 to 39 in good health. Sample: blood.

This CDR3 reads CASSLGTEGAMYGYTF. The CDR3 DNA reads TGTGCCAGCAGTTTAGGTACTGAGGGAGCCATGTATGGCTACACCTTC. This sequence joins TRBV12-3 or TRBV12-4 and TRBJ1-2; D unclear. CDR3 length equals 16 residues. V was cut by 1 base and J by 5 bases, with 17 bases left in between.